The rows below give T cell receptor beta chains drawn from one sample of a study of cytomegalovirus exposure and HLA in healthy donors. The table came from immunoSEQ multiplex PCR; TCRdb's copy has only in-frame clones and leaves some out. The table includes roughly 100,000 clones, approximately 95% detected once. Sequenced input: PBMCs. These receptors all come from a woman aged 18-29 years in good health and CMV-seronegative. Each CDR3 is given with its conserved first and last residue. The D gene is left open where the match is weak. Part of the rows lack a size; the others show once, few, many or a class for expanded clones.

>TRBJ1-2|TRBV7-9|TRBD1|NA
TGTGCCAGCAGCTTTCCCGCCTCGACAGGGCCCGGCTACACCTTC
CASSFPASTGPGYTF
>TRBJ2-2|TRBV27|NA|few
TGTGCCAGCAGTCCAACGAACACCGGGGAGCTGTTTTTT
CASSPTNTGELFF
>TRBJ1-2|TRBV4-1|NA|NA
TGCGCCAGCGGGCTCCGGCTCAGGGACTATGGCTACACCTTC
CASGLRLRDYGYTF
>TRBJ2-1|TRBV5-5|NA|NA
TGTGCCAGCAGCTACAACGCGGCACAGCGGAAGAGCTCCTACAATGAGCAGTTCTTC
CASSYNAAQRKSSYNEQFF
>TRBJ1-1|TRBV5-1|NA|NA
TGCGCCAGCAGCTTGTATACAGGAGACACTGAAGCTTTCTTT
CASSLYTGDTEAFF
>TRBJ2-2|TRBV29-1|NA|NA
TGCAGCGTTGAGGGGGGCGGGGAGCTGTTTTTT
CSVEGGGELFF
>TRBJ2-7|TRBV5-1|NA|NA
TGCGCCAGCAGCTCCGGACGGGAAAGAATCTACGAGCAGTACTTC
CASSSGRERIYEQYF
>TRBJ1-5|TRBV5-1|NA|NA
TGCGCCAGCCGATCCGAACTAGGGAGCAATCAGCCCCAGCATTTT
CASRSELGSNQPQHF
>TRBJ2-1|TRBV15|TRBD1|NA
TGTGCCACCAGCAGAGAATCGACAGGGGGGTACAATGAGCAGTTCTTC
CATSRESTGGYNEQFF
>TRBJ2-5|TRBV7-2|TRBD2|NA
TGTGCCAGCAGCCATACTATAGCGGGAGGCCAAGAGACCCAGTACTTC
CASSHTIAGGQETQYF
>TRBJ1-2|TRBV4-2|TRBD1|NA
TGTGCCAGCAGCCAAGATAAGGGGACAGGTGTTACTAACTATGGCTACACCTTC
CASSQDKGTGVTNYGYTF
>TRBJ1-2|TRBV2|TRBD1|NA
TGTGCCAGCAGACTCGGACAGGAGAATAACTATGGCTACACCTTC
CASRLGQENNYGYTF
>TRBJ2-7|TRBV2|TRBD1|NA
TGTGCCAGCACTTCAGGGACAGGGACCTACGAGCAGTACTTC
CASTSGTGTYEQYF
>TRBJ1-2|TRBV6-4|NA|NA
TGTGCCAGCAGCCCCGAAGGGGTTAACTATGGCTACACCTTC
CASSPEGVNYGYTF
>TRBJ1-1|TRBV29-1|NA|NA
TGCAGCGTTGGGGAGGACACTGAAGCTTTCTTT
CSVGEDTEAFF
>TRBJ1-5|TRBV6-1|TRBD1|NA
TGTGCCAGCAGTGATGGGGGGACAGGGGGCTTTCAGCCCCAGCATTTT
CASSDGGTGGFQPQHF
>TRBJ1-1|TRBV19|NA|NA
TGTGCCAGTAGTGTCGATTCGGGGGTTGGCACTGAAGCTTTCTTT
CASSVDSGVGTEAFF
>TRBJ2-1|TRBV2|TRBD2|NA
TGTGCCAGCAGCCCCCGGAGCGGGGGGTACAATGAGCAGTTCTTC
CASSPRSGGYNEQFF
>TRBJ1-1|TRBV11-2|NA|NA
TGTGCCAGCACCGCGAAGGGGATCACTGAAGCTTTCTTT
CASTAKGITEAFF
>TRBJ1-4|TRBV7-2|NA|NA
TGTGCCAGCAGCTTAGCGCAGTCTAAACTGTTTTTT
CASSLAQSKLFF